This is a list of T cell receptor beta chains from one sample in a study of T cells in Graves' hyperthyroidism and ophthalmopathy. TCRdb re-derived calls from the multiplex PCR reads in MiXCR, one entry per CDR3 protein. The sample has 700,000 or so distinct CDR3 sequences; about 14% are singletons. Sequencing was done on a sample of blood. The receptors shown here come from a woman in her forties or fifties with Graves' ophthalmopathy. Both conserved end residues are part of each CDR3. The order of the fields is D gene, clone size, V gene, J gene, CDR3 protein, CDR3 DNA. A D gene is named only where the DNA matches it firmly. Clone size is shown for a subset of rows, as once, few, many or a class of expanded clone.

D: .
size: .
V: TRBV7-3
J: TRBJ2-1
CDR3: CASSPLGGGVDNEQFF
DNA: TGTGCCAGCAGCCCGCTAGGAGGGGGCGTGGACAATGAGCAGTTCTTC

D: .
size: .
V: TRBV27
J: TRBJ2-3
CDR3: CASSPERAESDTQYF
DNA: TGTGCCAGCAGCCCCGAGCGGGCCGAATCAGATACGCAGTATTTT

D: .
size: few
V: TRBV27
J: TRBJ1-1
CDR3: CASSLWGTGPYTPEAFF
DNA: TGTGCCAGCAGTTTATGGGGCACAGGTCCCTACACTCCTGAAGCTTTCTTT

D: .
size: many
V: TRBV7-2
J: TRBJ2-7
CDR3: CASSLVSVPTYEQYF
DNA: TGTGCCAGCAGCTTAGTTAGCGTACCAACCTACGAGCAGTACTTC

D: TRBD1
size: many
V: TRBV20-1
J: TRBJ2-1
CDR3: CSAGTVAYNEQFF
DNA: TGCAGTGCGGGGACAGTGGCCTACAATGAGCAGTTCTTC

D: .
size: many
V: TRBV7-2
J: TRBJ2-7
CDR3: CASSLLVRGPSYEQYF
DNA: TGTGCCAGCAGCTTACTTGTACGAGGTCCCTCCTACGAGCAGTACTTC

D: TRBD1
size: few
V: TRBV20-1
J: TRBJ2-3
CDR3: CSAVRQGSADTQYF
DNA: TGCAGTGCTGTCCGACAGGGTAGCGCAGATACGCAGTATTTT

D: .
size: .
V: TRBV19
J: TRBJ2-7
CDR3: CASSIKGQNYEQYF
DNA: TGTGCCAGTAGTATTAAAGGACAGAACTACGAGCAGTACTTC

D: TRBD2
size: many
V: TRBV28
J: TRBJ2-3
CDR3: CASRSQAGGATDTQYF
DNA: TGTGCCAGCAGATCTCAAGCGGGAGGGGCCACAGATACGCAGTATTTT

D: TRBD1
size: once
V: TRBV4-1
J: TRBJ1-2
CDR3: CASSQPGQSNYGYTF
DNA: TGCGCCAGCAGCCAACCGGGACAGTCTAACTATGGCTACACCTTC

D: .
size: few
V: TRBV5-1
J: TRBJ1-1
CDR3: CASSLVRDILNLPTEAFF
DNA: TGCGCCAGCAGCTTGGTTCGGGACATTCTAAACCTCCCCACTGAAGCTTTCTTT

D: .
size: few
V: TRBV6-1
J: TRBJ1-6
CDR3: CASSPGGILRSPLHF
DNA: TGTGCCAGCAGTCCGGGGGGGATTCTACGTTCACCCCTCCACTTT

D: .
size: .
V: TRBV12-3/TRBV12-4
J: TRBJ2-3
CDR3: CASSPLSEGKQYF
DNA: TGTGCCAGCAGTCCCCTTAGTGAGGGGAAGCAGTATTTT

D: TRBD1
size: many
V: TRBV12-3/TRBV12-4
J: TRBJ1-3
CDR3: CASSPARTGRGDTIYF
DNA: TGTGCCAGCAGCCCCGCCCGGACAGGGCGTGGAGACACCATATATTTT

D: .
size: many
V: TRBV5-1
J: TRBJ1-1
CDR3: CASSLGPGIQNTEAFF
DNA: TGCGCCAGCAGCTTGGGCCCGGGGATCCAGAACACTGAAGCTTTCTTT

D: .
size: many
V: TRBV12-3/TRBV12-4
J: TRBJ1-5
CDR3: CASSSGVGNQPQHF
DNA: TGTGCCAGCAGTTCAGGGGTTGGTAATCAGCCCCAGCATTTT

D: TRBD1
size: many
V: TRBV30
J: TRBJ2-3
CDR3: CAWSVDRVFADTQYF
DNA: TGTGCCTGGAGTGTAGACAGGGTATTTGCAGATACGCAGTATTTT

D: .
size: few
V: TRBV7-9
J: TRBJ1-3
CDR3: CASSQHTSTFSENTIYF
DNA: TGTGCCAGCAGCCAGCACACGTCTACATTCTCTGAAAACACCATATATTTT

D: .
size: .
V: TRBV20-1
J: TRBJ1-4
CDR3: CSASQQNEKLFF
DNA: TGCAGTGCGTCCCAGCAAAATGAAAAACTGTTTTTT

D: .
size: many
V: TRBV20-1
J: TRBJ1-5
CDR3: CSASDRTYSNQPQHF
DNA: TGCAGTGCTAGCGACAGAACCTATAGCAATCAGCCCCAGCATTTT

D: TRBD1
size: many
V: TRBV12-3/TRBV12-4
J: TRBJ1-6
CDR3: CASSGVRDRNSPLHF
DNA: TGTGCCAGCAGTGGAGTCCGGGACAGAAATTCACCCCTCCACTTT

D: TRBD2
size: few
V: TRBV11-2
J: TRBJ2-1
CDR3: CASSLDGTSGSISNNEQFF
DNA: TGTGCCAGCAGCTTAGATGGGACTAGCGGGAGTATTAGTAACAATGAGCAGTTCTTC

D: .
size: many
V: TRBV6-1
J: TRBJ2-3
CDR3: CASSPSGDTQYF
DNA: TGTGCCAGCAGCCCGTCCGGGGATACGCAGTATTTT

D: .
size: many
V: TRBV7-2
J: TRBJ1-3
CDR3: CASSFLAGYRDTIYF
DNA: TGTGCCAGCAGCTTCCTCGCGGGATACCGGGACACCATATATTTT

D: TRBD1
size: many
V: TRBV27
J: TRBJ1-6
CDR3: CASSLSKTGGGSPLHF
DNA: TGTGCCAGCAGTTTATCGAAGACAGGGGGAGGTTCACCCCTCCACTTT

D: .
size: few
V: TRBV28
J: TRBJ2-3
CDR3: CASLGTDTQYF
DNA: TGTGCCAGCTTGGGCACAGATACGCAGTATTTT

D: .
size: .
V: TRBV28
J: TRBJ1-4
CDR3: CASSLGGDEKLFF
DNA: TGTGCCAGCAGTTTGGGAGGGGACGAAAAACTGTTTTTT

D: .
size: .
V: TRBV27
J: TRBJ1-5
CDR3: CASSLSYSQYSNQPQHF
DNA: TGTGCCAGCAGTTTATCTTACAGCCAATATAGCAATCAGCCCCAGCATTTT

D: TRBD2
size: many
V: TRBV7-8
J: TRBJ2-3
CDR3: CASSLLAGEDTQYF
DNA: TGTGCCAGCAGCTTACTGGCGGGAGAAGATACGCAGTATTTT

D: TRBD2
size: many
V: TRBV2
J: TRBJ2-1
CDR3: CASRAQGLAENNEQFF
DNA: TGTGCCAGCAGAGCCCAGGGACTAGCAGAAAACAATGAGCAGTTCTTC

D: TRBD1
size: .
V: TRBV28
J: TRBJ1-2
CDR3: CASSTRNAAGGGYGYTF
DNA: TGTGCCAGCAGTACGCGAAACGCTGCAGGGGGCGGCTATGGCTACACCTTC

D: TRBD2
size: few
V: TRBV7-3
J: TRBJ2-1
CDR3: CASSLEASGRPLISSYNEQFF
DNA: TGTGCCAGCAGCCTTGAGGCTAGCGGGAGGCCATTGATAAGCTCCTACAATGAGCAGTTCTTC

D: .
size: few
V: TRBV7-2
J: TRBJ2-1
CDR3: CASSRPFDYEQFF
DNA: TGTGCCAGCAGCCGACCGTTTGACTACGAGCAGTTCTTC

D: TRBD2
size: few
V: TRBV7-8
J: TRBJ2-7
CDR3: CASTPGTSGAASYEQYF
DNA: TGTGCCAGCACCCCCGGGACTAGCGGGGCGGCTTCCTACGAGCAGTACTTC

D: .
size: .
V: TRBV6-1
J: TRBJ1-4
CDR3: CATEARKMFF
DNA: TGTGCCACCGAGGCCAGGAAAATGTTTTTT

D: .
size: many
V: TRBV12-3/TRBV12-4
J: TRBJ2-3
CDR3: CASSSRQDPDTQYF
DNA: TGTGCCAGCAGTTCACGACAGGACCCAGATACGCAGTATTTT

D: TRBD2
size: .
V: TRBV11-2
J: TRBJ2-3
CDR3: CASSLTGTSGGTHRRTQYF
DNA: TGTGCCAGCAGCTTGACCGGGACTAGCGGGGGGACCCACAGACGTACGCAGTATTTT

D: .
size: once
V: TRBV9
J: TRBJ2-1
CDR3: CASSSDAASSQFF
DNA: TGTGCCAGCAGCTCCGACGCGGCGAGCTCGCAGTTCTTC

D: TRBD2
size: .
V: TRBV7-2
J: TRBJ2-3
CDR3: CASSSSTPGTSGDTQYF
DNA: TGTGCCAGCAGCTCCTCAACCCCCGGGACTAGCGGGGATACGCAGTATTTT

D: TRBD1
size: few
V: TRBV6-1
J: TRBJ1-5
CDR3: CASSDSTGTALQHF
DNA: TGTGCCAGCAGTGACTCCACGGGGACAGCCCTCCAGCATTTT

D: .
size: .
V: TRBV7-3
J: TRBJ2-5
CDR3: CASSLNGGRETQYF
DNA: TGTGCCAGCAGCTTAAATGGGGGAAGAGAGACCCAGTACTTC

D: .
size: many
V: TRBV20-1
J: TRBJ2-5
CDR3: CSARTTGETQYF
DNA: TGCAGTGCTAGAACAACAGGGGAGACCCAGTACTTC

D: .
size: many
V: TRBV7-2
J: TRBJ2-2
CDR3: CASSRRTGGPGELFF
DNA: TGTGCCAGCAGCCGCAGGACCGGGGGCCCCGGGGAGCTGTTTTTT

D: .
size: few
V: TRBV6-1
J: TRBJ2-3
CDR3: CASSSLDTSTDTQYF
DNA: TGTGCCAGCAGCTCTCTAGACACGAGCACAGATACGCAGTATTTT

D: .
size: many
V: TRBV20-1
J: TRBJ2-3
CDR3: CSARASVGPDTQYF
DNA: TGCAGTGCTAGAGCTAGCGTGGGCCCAGATACGCAGTATTTT

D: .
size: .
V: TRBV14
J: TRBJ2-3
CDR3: CASSQDSRTQYF
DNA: TGTGCCAGCAGCCAAGACAGTAGAACGCAGTATTTT

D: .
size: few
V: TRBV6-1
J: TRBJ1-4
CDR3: CASSTTGATNEKLFF
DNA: TGTGCCAGCAGTACCACAGGAGCAACTAATGAAAAACTGTTTTTT

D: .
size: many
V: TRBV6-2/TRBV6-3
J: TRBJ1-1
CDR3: CASSYSLRNTEAFF
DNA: TGTGCCAGCAGTTACAGCCTTCGGAACACTGAAGCTTTCTTT

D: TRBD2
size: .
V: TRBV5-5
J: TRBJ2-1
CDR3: CASSLWREVSNEQFF
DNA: TGTGCCAGCAGCTTGTGGCGGGAGGTCAGCAATGAGCAGTTCTTC

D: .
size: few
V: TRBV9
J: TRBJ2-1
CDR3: CASSVVTASNEQFF
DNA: TGTGCCAGCAGCGTAGTTACGGCTAGCAATGAGCAGTTCTTC

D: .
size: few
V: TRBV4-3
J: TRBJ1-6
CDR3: CASSQELAGNSPLHF
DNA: TGCGCCAGCAGCCAAGAGTTGGCAGGGAATTCACCCCTCCACTTT

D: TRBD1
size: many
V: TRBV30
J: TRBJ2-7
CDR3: CAWSLGQGYEQYF
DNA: TGTGCCTGGAGTTTAGGACAGGGCTACGAGCAGTACTTC

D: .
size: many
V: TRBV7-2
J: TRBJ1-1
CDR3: CASSLAVGKAFF
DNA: TGTGCCAGCAGCTTAGCGGTGGGGAAGGCTTTCTTT

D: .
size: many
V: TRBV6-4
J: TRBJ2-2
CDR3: CASSPDLTGELFF
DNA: TGTGCCAGCAGTCCGGACCTCACCGGGGAGCTGTTTTTT

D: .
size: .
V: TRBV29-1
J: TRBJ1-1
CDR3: CSGRPRGNTEAFF
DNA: TGCAGCGGCCGACCTAGAGGGAACACTGAAGCTTTCTTT

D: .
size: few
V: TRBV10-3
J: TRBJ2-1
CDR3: CAISGGARQGINNEQFF
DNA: TGTGCCATCAGTGGGGGGGCCAGACAGGGCATCAACAATGAGCAGTTCTTC

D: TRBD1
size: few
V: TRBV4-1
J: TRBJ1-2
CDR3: CASSQDQDRVLGYTF
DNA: TGCGCCAGCAGCCAAGACCAGGACAGGGTGTTGGGCTACACCTTC